This TCR beta chain originates from a study of shared T cell receptors in the human thymus. Clones were read by immunoSEQ multiplex PCR, and TCRdb kept only the in-frame ones, dropping some. The sample comprises approximately 760,000 clones, 80% to 90% of which are singletons, and under 0.012% rests with the top ten. Germline CDR1 is MDHEN and CDR2 is SYDVKM. Trimming took off 3 bases at V and 2 bases at J, with 17 bases between the two ends. CDR3 length: 16 residues. These data were also reused for a study on human thymus T cells.

Sample: thymocytes. This sequence joins TRBV28 and TRBJ2-7, with D tentatively TRBD1 (6 bases). The TCR was taken from a girl under three years old with a congenital heart defect. The DNA for the CDR3 is TGTGCCAGCAGTTTGGTCTGGGGGCCTCCTCCCTACGAGCAGTACTTC. It encodes CASSLVWGPPPYEQYF.